The next 27 T cell receptor beta chains were all read from a single sample in a study of cytomegalovirus exposure and HLA in healthy donors. Both 60 Vbeta primers and 13 Jbeta primers went into the PCR. Assay used: immunoSEQ multiplex PCR; TCRdb lists only in-frame clones, some missing. The profile shows around 92,000 clones, 65% to 75% of them singletons. What was sequenced was PBMCs. The origin of the receptors is a female donor in good health and CMV-seropositive.

This clone occurred a few times. The chain is built from TRBV4-2 and TRBJ1-1; TRBD1 matches 7 bases. With 0 bases clipped from V and 5 bases from J, the junction kept 6 bases outside the gene matches. Germline V gene sequence: CDR1 LGHNA, CDR2 YNFKEQ. CDR3 length: 15 residues. The CDR3 loop is CASSQEGGVGTEAFF. DNA for the CDR3: TGTGCCAGCAGCCAAGAAGGGGGCGTGGGGACTGAAGCTTTCTTT.

V usage is TRBV5-1 and J usage is TRBJ1-5, with D unclear. CDR3 length equals 15 residues. The V gene lost 2 bases and the J gene lost 5 bases, with 14 bases spanning the gap. CDR1 is SGHRS and CDR2 is YFSETQ in the germline V gene. The CDR3 DNA reads as TGCGCCAGCAGCTTCACCGGGGAGACCTATCAGCCCCAGCATTTT. It codes for CASSFTGETYQPQHF.

This CDR3 reads CASSVEASGATDTQYF. Here the CDR3 DNA reads TGTGCCAGCAGCGTAGAGGCTAGCGGGGCCACAGATACGCAGTATTTT. This rearrangement joins TRBV9 to TRBJ2-3; 9 bases line up with TRBD2. From germline, CDR1 is SGDLS and CDR2 YYNGEE. Trimming cost V 0 bases and J 2 bases; bases outside gene matches: 4. CDR3 length: 16 amino acids.

V usage is TRBV5-1 and J usage is TRBJ1-1; no firm D call. Germline lookup yields CDR1 SGHRS and CDR2 YFSETQ. The V gene lost 1 base and the J gene lost 7 bases, with 11 bases spanning the gap. The CDR3 runs 13 residues. DNA for the CDR3: TGCGCCAGCAGCTTGTCCCCCTACCTTGAAGCTTTCTTT. Its protein product is CASSLSPYLEAFF.

This chain uses TRBV5-4 with TRBJ2-1, with D possibly matching TRBD2 (5 bases). CDR3 length: 13 amino acids. Trimming removed 4 bases at V and 9 bases at J, with 14 bases between. The germline gives CDR1 SGHNT, CDR2 YYREEE (reference sequence). The CDR3 spells CASSDRGFSEQFF. The DNA for the CDR3 is TGTGCCAGCAGCGACCGCGGGTTCTCTGAGCAGTTCTTC.

This clone was observed a few times. The rearrangement uses TRBV28 and TRBJ2-7; 8 bases align to TRBD1. The trim removed 7 bases at V and 6 bases at J, leaving 14 bases unmatched. The CDR3 length is 15 residues. The germline V gene has CDR1 MDHEN and CDR2 SYDVKM. Here the CDR3 DNA reads TGTGCCAGCATCCTCAGACAGGGGATGGTGTTCGAGCAGTACTTC. This translates into CASILRQGMVFEQYF.

This chain joins TRBV29-1 and TRBJ1-3, with D perhaps matching TRBD1 (5 bases). Trimming took 4 bases from V and 0 from J, leaving 7 bases between them. The CDR3 spans 13 residues. Looked up from germline, CDR1 is SQVTM and CDR2 is ANQGSEA. The CDR3 loop is CSVATASGNTIYF. The DNA for the CDR3 is TGCAGCGTTGCGACAGCCTCTGGAAACACCATATATTTT.

The J gene is TRBJ1-5, the V gene TRBV28; 10 nucleotides agree with TRBD1. This CDR3 has 16 residues. The V gene end was trimmed by 5 bases and the J gene end by 7 bases; junction bases not matched to a gene: 11. Germline assignment: CDR1 MDHEN and CDR2 SYDVKM. The CDR3 here is CASSPMGQGLRQPQHF. The CDR3 DNA reads TGTGCCAGCAGTCCTATGGGACAGGGGTTGCGGCAGCCCCAGCATTTT.

The rearrangement links TRBV18 to TRBJ1-1, with TRBD1 as a possible D gene (5 bases). V was shortened by 1 base and J by 5 bases, with 17 bases between the two germline ends. CDR1 is KGHSH, CDR2 LQKENI, per germline. The CDR3 has 16 amino acids. The CDR3: CASSPLEQGPRTEAFF. The CDR3 nucleotides are TGTGCCAGCTCACCACTCGAGCAGGGTCCAAGGACTGAAGCTTTCTTT.

This chain connects TRBV5-4 to TRBJ2-2; 9 bases agree with TRBD2. The germline V gene has CDR1 SGHNT and CDR2 YYREEE (reference sequence). The V gene end was trimmed by 6 bases and the J gene end by 1 base; junction bases not matched to a gene: 16. The CDR3 has 19 amino acids. For the CDR3, the DNA is TGTGCCAGCAAGGAGGCGGGGGGGCTCTTAGAAAAGAACACCGGGGAGCTGTTTTTT. Its translation is CASKEAGGLLEKNTGELFF.

This clone has more than one count but fewer than ten. The chain carries TRBV5-1 and TRBJ2-2; D is undetermined. Germline values: CDR1 SGHRS, CDR2 YFSETQ. The CDR3 extends over 15 amino acids. V lost 4 bases to trimming and J lost 4 bases, with 14 bases between them. The CDR3 protein is CASSLSTSGTGELFF. The DNA of the CDR3 is TGCGCCAGCAGCCTGTCGACGTCGGGCACCGGGGAGCTGTTTTTT.

The chain carries TRBV29-1 and TRBJ1-2; TRBD1 matches 10 bases. The CDR3 loop spans 12 amino acids. Trimming at V came to 7 bases and at J to 8 bases, leaving 7 bases not matched to a gene. Germline V gene sequence: CDR1 SQVTM, CDR2 ANQGSEA. CDR3 DNA sequence: TGCAGCGCTCCGGGACAGGGGACAGGCTACACCTTC. As protein: CSAPGQGTGYTF. Variable domain in full (rest from reference TRBV29-1 and TRBJ1-2): SAVISQKPSRDICQRGTSLTIQCQVDSQVTMMFWYRQQPGQSLTLIATANQGSEATYESGFVIDKFPISRPNLTFSTLTVSNMSPEDSSIYLCSAPGQGTGYTFGSGTRLTVV.

J is TRBJ2-2 and V is TRBV4-3; no definite D call. V was cut by 2 bases and J by 6 bases, with 7 bases left in between. CDR3 length: 13 residues. Germline V gene sequence: CDR1 LGHNA, CDR2 YSLEER. CDR3 DNA: TGCGCCAGCAGCCAATTCATAGCCGGGGAGCTGTTTTTT. This translates into CASSQFIAGELFF.

The chain is built from TRBV7-8 and TRBJ1-6; TRBD1 agrees at 9 bases. CDR3 length: 15 residues. Germline V gives CDR1 SGHVS, CDR2 FQNEAQ. With V trimmed by 6 bases and J by 7 bases, 7 bases remained unmatched. The CDR3 bases are TGTGCCAGCAGAGTCCGGGACAGGGAAAATTCACCCCTCCACTTT. As protein: CASRVRDRENSPLHF.

This clone turned up a few times. Other nucleotide sequences in the sample specify the same CDR3. V gene TRBV5-6 combines with J gene TRBJ2-3; 11 bases match TRBD2. CDR1 SGHDT and CDR2 YYEEEE come from the germline V gene. The CDR3 is 16 amino acids. V was clipped by 5 bases and J by 3 bases; unmatched bases: 8. CDR3 loop: CASRANVAGGTDTQYF. DNA of the CDR3: TGTGCCAGCAGAGCGAATGTAGCGGGAGGGACAGATACGCAGTATTTT.

V gene TRBV5-6 combines with J gene TRBJ1-6; TRBD1 is a possible D gene (6 bases). Germline CDR1 is SGHDT and CDR2 is YYEEEE. The CDR3 runs to 15 residues. With 4 bases removed from V and 7 bases from J, the gap between germline ends came to 15 bases. The CDR3, as DNA: TGTGCCAGCAGCCGGGGGGCAGGGATAAATTCACCCCTCCACTTT. The encoded protein is CASSRGAGINSPLHF.

The gene calls are TRBV11-2 and TRBJ1-2; D might be TRBD1 (6 bases). V gave up 1 base and J gave up 4 bases, with 16 bases separating them. Germline lookup yields CDR1 SGHAT and CDR2 FQNNGV. This CDR3 region has 16 residues. CDR3 in amino acids: CASSLGPGGQSYGYTF. The CDR3 DNA reads as TGTGCCAGCAGCTTAGGTCCCGGGGGGCAGAGCTATGGCTACACCTTC.

In this sample, this clone turned up a few times. The same CDR3 also results from other DNA sequences found in this sample. This sequence joins TRBV4-3 and TRBJ2-7; D may be TRBD2 (5 bases). Germline CDR1 reads LGHNA; CDR2 reads YSLEER. V dropped 0 bases and J dropped 6 bases, with 9 bases sitting between them. The CDR3 contains 13 residues. The DNA for the CDR3 is TGCGCCAGCAGCCAAGACCGCGGACTCGAGCAGTACTTC. Protein: CASSQDRGLEQYF.

The gene calls are TRBV18 and TRBJ2-1; 9 bases match TRBD2. Germline CDR1 and CDR2: KGHSH and LQKENI. V shed 3 bases and J 9 bases; nucleotides not matched to a gene: 6. The CDR3 is made up of 14 amino acids. The CDR3 spells CASSPTGTSSEQFF. CDR3 nucleotide sequence: TGTGCCAGCTCACCGACCGGGACTAGCAGTGAGCAGTTCTTC.

The rearrangement joins TRBV11-3 to TRBJ1-5, with a weak D call TRBD1 (6 bases). This CDR3 region has 17 residues. Germline lookup yields CDR1 SGHNT and CDR2 YENEEA. V was pared by 6 bases and J by 3 bases, with 21 bases between. This chain's CDR3 is CASSLSRGLSYNQPQHF. The CDR3 region has the DNA TGTGCCAGCAGTCTATCCAGGGGTCTATCCTACAATCAGCCCCAGCATTTT.

This rearrangement joins TRBV6-1 to TRBJ2-7; 11 positions match TRBD1. Germline lookup yields CDR1 MNHNS and CDR2 SASEGT. The trim removed 4 bases at V and 6 bases at J, leaving 5 bases unmatched. The CDR3 consists of 14 residues. The CDR3 is CASSGSGTGGEQYF. CDR3 DNA sequence: TGTGCCAGCAGTGGATCCGGGACAGGGGGCGAGCAGTACTTC.

The rearrangement links TRBV5-4 to TRBJ2-2; D might be TRBD1 (6 bases). This CDR3 is built from 16 residues. Per the germline V gene, CDR1 is SGHNT and CDR2 is YYREEE (reference sequence). V lost 0 bases to trimming and J lost 6 bases, with 15 bases between them. The CDR3 nucleotides are TGTGCCAGCAGCTTGGAATCTTACAGGGATGCCGGGGAGCTGTTTTTT. It specifies CASSLESYRDAGELFF.

The chain combines TRBV28 with TRBJ1-2; D possibly corresponds to TRBD1 (5 bases). The CDR3 runs to 13 residues. Germline V gene lookup returns CDR1 MDHEN and CDR2 SYDVKM. V dropped 8 bases and J dropped 3 bases, with 13 bases sitting between them. In DNA, the CDR3 is TGTGCCAGCGGGGCGGCGGGGGACTATGGCTACACCTTC. Translation gives CASGAAGDYGYTF.

The chain is built from TRBV28 and TRBJ1-2; D call uncertain. V dropped 5 bases and J dropped 1 base, with 14 bases sitting between them. Germline V gene sequence: CDR1 MDHEN, CDR2 SYDVKM. This CDR3 is 15 amino acids long. The CDR3 DNA is TGTGCCAGCAGTCCCCACCCGGTATATAACTATGGCTACACCTTC. This translates into CASSPHPVYNYGYTF.

The V gene is TRBV14, the J gene TRBJ1-5; D unclear. This CDR3 is 13 amino acids long. The germline V gene has CDR1 SGHDN and CDR2 FVKESK. V dropped 0 bases and J dropped 3 bases, with 3 bases sitting between them. The CDR3 nucleotides read TGTGCCAGCAGCCAAGAACTCAATCAGCCCCAGCATTTT. It is translated as CASSQELNQPQHF.

This sequence joins TRBV10-3 and TRBJ2-1; TRBD2 might be the D (6 bases). The length of the CDR3 is 15 residues. The germline V gene has CDR1 ENHRY and CDR2 SYGVKD. Trimming left V 0 bases short and J 6 bases short, with 12 bases between. In DNA, the CDR3 is TGTGCCATCAGTGAGTCGCCTGTCGGGGGCAATGAGCAGTTCTTC. Protein product: CAISESPVGGNEQFF.

V is TRBV7-2 and J is TRBJ2-7; TRBD1 matches at 11 bases. V dropped 5 bases and J dropped 4; count of bases not matched to a gene: 7. Germline CDR1 reads SGHTA; CDR2 reads FQGNSA. The CDR3 covers 15 residues. DNA of the CDR3: TGTGCCAGCAGCCCTGGGACAGGGGGGAGGTACGAGCAGTACTTC. Translated, it gives CASSPGTGGRYEQYF.